The 16 T cell receptor beta chains below were found in one sample sequenced in a study of T cell responses to AZD1222 COVID-19 vaccine. Some clones are missing from TCRdb's copy, which holds only in-frame ones; the method was immunoSEQ multiplex PCR. This table has over 150,000 clones, roughly 87% appearing once. Here the sequenced sample was peripheral blood, taken on day 0 of AZD1222 vaccination. The receptors were gathered from an adult in good health.

This clone has a single count. The chain recombines TRBV3-1 (or the pseudogene TRBV3-2) with TRBJ2-7; 8 nucleotides agree with TRBD2. The V and J ends lost 5 bases and 5 bases, in that order; junction bases with no gene match: 14. The CDR3 has 16 residues. CDR1 is LGHDT, CDR2 YNNKEL, per germline (reference sequence). The CDR3 protein is CASSSLAGLPGDEQYF. The CDR3 coding sequence is TGTGCCAGCAGCTCCCTAGCGGGTCTCCCGGGGGACGAGCAGTACTTC.

The chain has TRBV7-9 and TRBJ2-3; 7 bases align to TRBD1. Germline values: CDR1 SEHNR, CDR2 FQNEAQ (reference sequence). The CDR3 sequence is 15 residues long. Trimming at V came to 4 bases and at J to 0 bases, leaving 4 bases not matched to a gene. The CDR3 coding sequence is TGTGCCAGCAGCTCTCACAGGGGAAGCACAGATACGCAGTATTTT. This codes for CASSSHRGSTDTQYF. The complete variable domain, with remaining parts taken from reference TRBV7-9 and TRBJ2-3, reads DTGVSQNPRHKITKRGQNVTFRCDPISEHNRLYWYRQTLGQGPEFLTYFQNEAQLEKSRLLSDRFSAERPKGSFSTLEIQRTEQGDSAMYLCASSSHRGSTDTQYFGPGTRLTVL.

This clone is a singleton in its sample. The V and J genes are TRBV5-1 and TRBJ2-1, with 11 bases lining up with TRBD2. Per the germline V gene, CDR1 is SGHRS and CDR2 is YFSETQ. The CDR3 has 19 amino acids. Losses at the gene ends were 2 bases for V and 2 bases for J; bases not matched to a gene: 12. CDR3 loop: CASSLGFGTSGLTYNEQFF. CDR3 DNA: TGCGCCAGCAGCTTAGGTTTCGGGACTAGCGGATTAACCTACAATGAGCAGTTCTTC. Full variable domain (missing parts from reference TRBV5-1 and TRBJ2-1): KAGVTQTPRYLIKTRGQQVTLSCSPISGHRSVSWYQQTPGQGLQFLFEYFSETQRNKGNFPGRFSGRQFSNSRSEMNVSTLELGDSALYLCASSLGFGTSGLTYNEQFFGPGTRLTVL.

V usage is TRBV11-3 and J usage is TRBJ2-7; the match to TRBD1 covers 7 bases. Looked up from germline, CDR1 is SGHNT and CDR2 is YENEEA. Germline trimming cut 5 bases from V and 1 base from J; bases unmatched to any gene: 2. The CDR3 loop spans 13 amino acids. The CDR3 coding sequence is TGTGCCAGCAGCCCGGGACAGTCCTACGAGCAGTACTTC. Protein product: CASSPGQSYEQYF.

The J gene is TRBJ2-1, the V gene TRBV7-9, with a weak D call TRBD2 (6 bases). With 5 bases removed from V and 10 bases from J, the gap between germline ends came to 21 bases. From germline, CDR1 is SEHNR and CDR2 FQNEAQ (reference sequence). CDR3 size: 15 residues. The CDR3 here is CASSPPRGALREQFF. CDR3 sequence (DNA): TGTGCCAGCAGCCCACCGCGGGGAGCCCTCCGGGAGCAGTTCTTC.

The CDR3 DNA reads as TGTGCCTGGAGTGCCCGACAGGTACTAGCCAAAAACATTCAGTACTTC. Encoded protein: CAWSARQVLAKNIQYF. This chain joins TRBV30 and TRBJ2-4; tentatively, D is TRBD1 (6 bases). From germline, CDR1 is GTSNPN and CDR2 SVGIG (reference sequence). V lost 1 base to trimming and J lost 0 bases, with 13 bases between them. The CDR3 has 16 residues.

The rearrangement joins TRBV6-5 to TRBJ1-1; tentative D call: TRBD1 (6 bases). The length of the CDR3 is 14 residues. Trimming cost V 6 bases and J 0 bases, with 11 bases left between them. In germline, CDR1 is MNHEY, CDR2 SVGAGI. The CDR3 nucleotides read TGTGCCAGCAGCAGAGGACAGATGAACACTGAAGCTTTCTTT. Protein product: CASSRGQMNTEAFF.

Written as DNA, the CDR3 is TGTGCCAGCAGTTACTCCTGGGCAGAGGCTTTCTTT. As protein: CASSYSWAEAFF. The chain uses TRBV6-2 or TRBV6-3 and TRBJ1-1; D is unresolved. The CDR3 is made up of 12 amino acids. V shed 0 bases and J shed 11 bases, with 10 bases lying between them. The germline gives CDR1 MNHEY, CDR2 SVGEGT.

The chain recombines TRBV6-5 with TRBJ1-1, with no clear D. V was cut by 10 bases and J by 1 base, with 16 bases left in between. Germline V gene data show CDR1 as MNHEY and CDR2 as SVGAGI. The CDR3 spans 14 residues. CDR3 loop: CATALANSNTEAFF. In DNA, the CDR3 is TGTGCCACCGCCCTGGCGAATTCGAACACTGAAGCTTTCTTT.

The chain combines TRBV6-5 with TRBJ1-2; TRBD1 might be the D (5 bases). The V end lost 10 bases, the J end lost 4 bases, and 22 bases lay between the germline ends. The CDR3 length is 15 residues. The germline V gene encodes CDR1 MNHEY and CDR2 SVGAGI. The CDR3 nucleotides are TGTGCCATCAACCCGCGGGGGTCCAGCCCCTATGGCTACACCTTC. As protein: CAINPRGSSPYGYTF.

This clone has just a few counts. The junction differs from germline at one of its ends, possibly a read error. CDR3: CSVKESPDYEQYF. DNA for the CDR3: TGCAGCGTTAAAGAATCCCCAGACTACGAGCAGTACTTC. The chain combines TRBV29-1 with TRBJ2-7; no definite D call. Germline V gene lookup returns CDR1 SQVTM and CDR2 ANQGSEA. The CDR3 consists of 13 residues.

This rearrangement joins TRBV5-1 to TRBJ1-6; D ambiguous. V was cut by 3 bases and J by 7 bases, with 14 bases left in between. The CDR3 runs to 15 residues. CDR1 and CDR2 from the germline V gene are SGHRS and YFSETQ. In nucleotides, the CDR3 is TGCGCCAGCAGCTGGTGGGAATCGGGGAATTCACCCCTCCACTTT. Protein product: CASSWWESGNSPLHF.

The chain recombines TRBV7-9 with TRBJ1-5; D unresolved. This CDR3 comprises 17 residues. The V and J ends lost 1 base and 0 bases respectively, with 13 bases between them. Germline assignment: CDR1 SEHNR and CDR2 FQNEAQ (reference sequence). The CDR3 region is CASSLGGSEVSNQPQHF. CDR3 nucleotides: TGTGCCAGCAGCTTAGGAGGCTCGGAAGTTAGCAATCAGCCCCAGCATTTT.

The chain has TRBV6-1 and TRBJ1-4; TRBD1 matches 10 bases. There are 19 residues in the CDR3. V lost 1 base, J lost 2 bases, and 10 bases stayed unmatched. CDR1 and CDR2 from the germline V gene are MNHNS and SASEGT. CDR3 loop: CASSEGRDRGSLTNEKLFF. The CDR3 DNA is TGTGCCAGCAGTGAAGGTCGGGACAGGGGATCGCTCACTAATGAAAAACTGTTTTTT.

As DNA, the CDR3 is TGTGCCAGCTCACCACCCCCGGGACAGAATAACTATGGCTACACCTTC. It translates to CASSPPPGQNNYGYTF. V is TRBV18 and J is TRBJ1-2, with 7 bases that match TRBD1. The CDR3 runs 16 residues. Germline CDR1 and CDR2: KGHSH and LQKENI. With V trimmed by 0 bases and J by 1 base, 5 bases remained unmatched. The full variable domain, rest sourced from reference TRBV18 and TRBJ1-2, is NAGVMQNPRHLVRRRGQEARLRCSPMKGHSHVYWYRQLPEEGLKFMVYLQKENIIDESGMPKERFSAEFPKEGPSILRIQQVVRGDSAAYFCASSPPPGQNNYGYTFGSGTRLTVV.

The rearrangement joins TRBV6-6 to TRBJ2-7; D gene uncertain. The CDR3 is made up of 15 amino acids. In germline, CDR1 is MNHNY, CDR2 SVGAGI (reference sequence). Trimming left V 0 bases short and J 5 bases short, with 14 bases between. The CDR3 is CASSYSSTPGHEQYF. In nucleotides, the CDR3 is TGTGCCAGCAGTTACTCATCCACTCCTGGACACGAGCAGTACTTC.